This T cell receptor (beta chain) came from a study of PD-1 blockade in classical Hodgkin lymphoma. CDR1 SGDLS and CDR2 YYNGEE come from the germline V gene. V gave up 2 bases and J gave up 1 base, with 12 bases separating them. The CDR3 runs to 15 residues. With no exception, relapse followed autologous stem cell transplantation in all patients, and brentuximab vedotin exposure varied. As to this clone: Other DNA variants within this sample encode the same CDR3.

Repertoires were generated with immunoSEQ multiplex PCR, while TCRdb's copy carries only in-frame clones and drops some. The profile shows under 20,000 clones, around 85% of them singletons. The chain uses TRBV9 and TRBJ1-1, with D uncertain. Here the sequenced sample was peripheral blood mononuclear cells (PBMCs), taken at baseline. The origin of this receptor is a human donor with classical Hodgkin lymphoma. CDR3 loop: CASSVEGASNTEAFF. The CDR3 DNA follows: TGTGCCAGCAGCGTGGAGGGCGCATCGAACACTGAAGCTTTCTTT.